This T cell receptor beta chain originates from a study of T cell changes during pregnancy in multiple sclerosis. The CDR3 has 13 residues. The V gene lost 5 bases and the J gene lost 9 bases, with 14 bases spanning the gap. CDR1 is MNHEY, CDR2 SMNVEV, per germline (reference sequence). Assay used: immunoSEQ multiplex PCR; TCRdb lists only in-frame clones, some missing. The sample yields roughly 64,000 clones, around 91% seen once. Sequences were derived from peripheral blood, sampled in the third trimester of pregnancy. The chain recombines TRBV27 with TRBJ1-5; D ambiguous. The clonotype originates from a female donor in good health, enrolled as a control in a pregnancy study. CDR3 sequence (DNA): TGTGCCAGCAGTCCAACTTCAGCGCTGCCCCAGCATTTT. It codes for CASSPTSALPQHF.